The sequence of this T cell receptor beta chain was determined in a study of cytomegalovirus exposure and HLA in healthy donors. Study results and caveats: After further analysis at a later stage, around 17,000 TCR beta sequences were associated with HLA alleles at 0.05 false discovery rate. The productive fraction for most TCR beta V segments was about 90% or about 30% in an earlier analysis.

This CDR3 region has 15 residues. The germline gives CDR1 SEHNR, CDR2 FQNEAQ (reference sequence). Trimming removed 2 bases at V and 5 bases at J, with 15 bases between. The table lists this clone with a count of one. Its antigen is as yet unknown. In the PCR, 60 Vbeta and 13 Jbeta primers were used. Original processing notes: Unique TCR beta chains numbered 60 million to 100 million in a later analysis, with about 9.9 million shared. Method: immunoSEQ multiplex PCR; TCRdb's copy keeps in-frame clones and lacks some. That table is the source of V, J and clone size, and D and trimming were worked out from the DNA. Seen here are around 140,000 clones, more than 75% observed once, and the top ten hold 1.3% to 1.5%.

V gene TRBV7-9 combines with J gene TRBJ2-5; D is ambiguous. The sample comprised PBMCs. The sequence derives from a female donor in good health and CMV-seronegative. The CDR3 is CASSLTSDPGETQYF. CDR3 DNA: TGTGCCAGCAGCTTAACGTCAGACCCCGGGGAGACCCAGTACTTC.